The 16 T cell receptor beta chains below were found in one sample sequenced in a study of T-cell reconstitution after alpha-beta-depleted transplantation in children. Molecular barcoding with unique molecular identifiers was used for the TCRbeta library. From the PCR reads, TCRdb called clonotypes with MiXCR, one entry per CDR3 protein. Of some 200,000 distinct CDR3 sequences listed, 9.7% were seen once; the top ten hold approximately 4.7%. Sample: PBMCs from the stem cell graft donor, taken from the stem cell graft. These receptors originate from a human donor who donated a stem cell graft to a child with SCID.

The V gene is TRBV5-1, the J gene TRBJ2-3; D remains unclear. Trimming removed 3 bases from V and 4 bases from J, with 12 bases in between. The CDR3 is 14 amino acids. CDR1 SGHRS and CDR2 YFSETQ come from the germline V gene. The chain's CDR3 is CASSSEIGADTQYF. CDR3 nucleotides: TGCGCCAGCAGCTCGGAGATTGGCGCAGATACGCAGTATTTT.

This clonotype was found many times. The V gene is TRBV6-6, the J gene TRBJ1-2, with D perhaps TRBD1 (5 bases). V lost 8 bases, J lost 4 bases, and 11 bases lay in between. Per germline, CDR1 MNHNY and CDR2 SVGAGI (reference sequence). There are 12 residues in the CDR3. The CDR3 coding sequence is TGTGCCAGCGACCCCGGGGCCTATGGCTACACCTTC. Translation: CASDPGAYGYTF.

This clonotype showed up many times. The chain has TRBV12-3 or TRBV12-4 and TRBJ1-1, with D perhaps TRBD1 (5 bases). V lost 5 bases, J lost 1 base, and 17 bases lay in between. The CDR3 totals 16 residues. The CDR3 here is CASSELFQGENTEAFF. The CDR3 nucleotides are TGTGCCAGCAGTGAGTTATTTCAGGGTGAGAACACTGAAGCTTTCTTT.

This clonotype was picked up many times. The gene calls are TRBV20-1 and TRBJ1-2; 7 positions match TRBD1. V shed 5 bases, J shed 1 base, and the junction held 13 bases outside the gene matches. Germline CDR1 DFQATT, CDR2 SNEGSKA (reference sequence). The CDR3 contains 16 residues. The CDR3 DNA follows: TGCAGTGCTCTCGTGGGGGCCGACAGGGATAACTATGGCTACACCTTC. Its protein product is CSALVGADRDNYGYTF.

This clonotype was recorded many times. The CDR3 region is CASSPSVDQPQHF. DNA for the CDR3: TGTGCCAGCTCACCATCGGTCGATCAGCCCCAGCATTTT. The chain uses TRBV18 and TRBJ1-5; no reliable D call. The CDR3 totals 13 residues. Trimming took 2 bases from V and 5 from J, leaving 7 bases between them. From germline, CDR1 is KGHSH and CDR2 LQKENI.

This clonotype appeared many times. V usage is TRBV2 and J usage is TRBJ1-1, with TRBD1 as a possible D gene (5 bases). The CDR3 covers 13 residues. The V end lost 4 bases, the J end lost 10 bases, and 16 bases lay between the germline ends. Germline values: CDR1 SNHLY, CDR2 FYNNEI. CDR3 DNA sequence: TGTGCCAGCAGTGGACAGCTCACTATGGGAGCTTTCTTT. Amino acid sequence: CASSGQLTMGAFF.

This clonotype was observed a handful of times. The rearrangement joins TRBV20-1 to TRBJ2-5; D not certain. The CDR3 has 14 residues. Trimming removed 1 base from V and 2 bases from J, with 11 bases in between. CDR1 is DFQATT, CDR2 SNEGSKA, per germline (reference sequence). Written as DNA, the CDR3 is TGCAGTGCTAGAGCGGCCACTACTCAAGAGACCCAGTACTTC. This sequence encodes CSARAATTQETQYF.

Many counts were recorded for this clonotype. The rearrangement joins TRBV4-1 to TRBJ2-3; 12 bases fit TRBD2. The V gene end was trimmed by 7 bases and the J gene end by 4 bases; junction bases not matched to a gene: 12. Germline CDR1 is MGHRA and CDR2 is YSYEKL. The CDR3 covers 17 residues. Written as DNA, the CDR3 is TGCGCCAGCACTCTCTCCCCCGCTAGCGGGGGGGCAGATACGCAGTATTTT. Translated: CASTLSPASGGADTQYF.

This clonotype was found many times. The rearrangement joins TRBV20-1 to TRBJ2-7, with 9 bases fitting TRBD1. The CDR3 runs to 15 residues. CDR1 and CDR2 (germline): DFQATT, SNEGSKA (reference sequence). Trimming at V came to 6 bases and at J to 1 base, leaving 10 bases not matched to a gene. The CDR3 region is CSARDRDFGSYEQYF. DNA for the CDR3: TGCAGTGCGCGGGACAGGGATTTCGGGTCCTACGAGCAGTACTTC.

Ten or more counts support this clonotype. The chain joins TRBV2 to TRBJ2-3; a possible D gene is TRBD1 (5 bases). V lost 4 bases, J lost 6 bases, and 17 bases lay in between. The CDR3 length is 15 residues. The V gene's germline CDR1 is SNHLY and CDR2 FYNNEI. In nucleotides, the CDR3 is TGTGCCAGCAGTGTAGGGGAACCTAAATCCGATACGCAGTATTTT. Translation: CASSVGEPKSDTQYF.

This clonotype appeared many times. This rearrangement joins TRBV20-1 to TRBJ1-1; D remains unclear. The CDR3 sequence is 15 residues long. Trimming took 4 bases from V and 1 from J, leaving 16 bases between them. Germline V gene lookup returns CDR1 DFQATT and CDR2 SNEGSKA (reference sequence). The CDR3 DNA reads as TGCAGTGCTACCCACCCGGGAGCACCGAACACTGAAGCTTTCTTT. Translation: CSATHPGAPNTEAFF.

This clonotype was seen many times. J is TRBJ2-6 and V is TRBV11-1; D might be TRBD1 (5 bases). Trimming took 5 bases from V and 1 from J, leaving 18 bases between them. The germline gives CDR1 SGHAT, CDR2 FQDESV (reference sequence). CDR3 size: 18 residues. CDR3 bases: TGTGCCAGCAGCCCTATTAGGGGTTTCACGTCTGGGGCCAACGTCCTGACTTTC. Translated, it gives CASSPIRGFTSGANVLTF.

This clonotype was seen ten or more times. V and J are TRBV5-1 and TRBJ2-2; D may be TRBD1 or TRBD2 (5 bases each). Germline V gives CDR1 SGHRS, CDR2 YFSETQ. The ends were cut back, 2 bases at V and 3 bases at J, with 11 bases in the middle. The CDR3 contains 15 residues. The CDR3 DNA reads TGCGCCAGCAGCTTCCGGGGCAGCTACACCGGGGAGCTGTTTTTT. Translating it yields CASSFRGSYTGELFF. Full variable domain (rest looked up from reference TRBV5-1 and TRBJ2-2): KAGVTQTPRYLIKTRGQQVTLSCSPISGHRSVSWYQQTPGQGLQFLFEYFSETQRNKGNFPGRFSGRQFSNSRSEMNVSTLELGDSALYLCASSFRGSYTGELFFGEGSRLTVL.

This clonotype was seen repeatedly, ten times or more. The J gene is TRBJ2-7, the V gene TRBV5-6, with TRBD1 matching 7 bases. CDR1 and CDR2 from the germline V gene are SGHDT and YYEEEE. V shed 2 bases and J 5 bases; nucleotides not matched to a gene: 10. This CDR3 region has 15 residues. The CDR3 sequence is CASSFRTGLPHEQYF. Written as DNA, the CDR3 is TGTGCCAGCAGCTTCCGGACAGGACTTCCACACGAGCAGTACTTC.

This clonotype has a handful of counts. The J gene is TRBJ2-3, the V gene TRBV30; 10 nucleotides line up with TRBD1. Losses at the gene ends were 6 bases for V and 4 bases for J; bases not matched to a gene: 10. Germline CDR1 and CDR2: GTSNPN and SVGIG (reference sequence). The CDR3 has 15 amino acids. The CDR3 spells CACPRDRGSPDTQYF. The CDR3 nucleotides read TGTGCCTGCCCTCGGGACAGGGGATCCCCAGATACGCAGTATTTT.

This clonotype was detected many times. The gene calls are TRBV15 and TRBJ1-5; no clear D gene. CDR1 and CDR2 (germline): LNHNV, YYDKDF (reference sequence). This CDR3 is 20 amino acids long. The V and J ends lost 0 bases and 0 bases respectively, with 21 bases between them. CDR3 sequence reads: CATSRDPRQPYEYSNQPQHF. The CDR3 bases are TGTGCCACCAGCAGAGATCCGAGACAACCTTACGAATATAGCAATCAGCCCCAGCATTTT.